This T cell receptor (beta chain) was retrieved from a study of patients and donors after allogeneic stem cell transplantation. This CDR3 has 14 residues. Germline-derived CDR1 and CDR2 are MGHRA and YSYEKL. V was trimmed by 0 bases and J by 2 bases, leaving 8 bases between them. TCRdb reanalysed the RT-PCR reads using MiXCR and keeps one entry per CDR3 protein. Among 400,000 to 450,000 distinct CDR3 sequences listed, more than 15% were seen once. This clonotype was observed a handful of times. Sequencing was carried out using blood, either unsorted or a sorted T cell fraction (not recorded which). This receptor was obtained from a human donor who was either an allogeneic HSCT recipient or a stem cell or donor lymphocyte infusion donor (not recorded which). It is not recorded whose cells these are; they may come from a transplant donor. The gene calls are TRBV4-1 and TRBJ2-7; D unresolved. CDR3 sequence: CASSQDDTAYEQYF. As DNA, the CDR3 is TGCGCCAGCAGCCAAGATGACACGGCCTACGAGCAGTACTTC.